The 4 T cell receptor beta chains below all came from one sample that was sequenced in a study of blood T cell repertoires in COVID-19. The protocol was immunoSEQ multiplex PCR, while the TCRdb copy is restricted to in-frame clones and leaves out a portion. The data contain some 56,000 clones, more than 80% of them singletons. The material sequenced was peripheral blood. These receptors all come from a human donor in a cohort sampled during active COVID-19.

The V call is TRBV7-9, the J call TRBJ2-1; 7 nucleotides match TRBD1. J gave up 4 bases and V 1 base, and 4 bases lay outside the gene matches. Germline loops: CDR1 SEHNR, CDR2 FQNEAQ (reference sequence). There are 15 residues in the CDR3. CDR3 in amino acids: CASSLGRDRYNEQFF. Here the CDR3 DNA reads TGTGCCAGCAGCTTAGGCCGGGACAGATACAATGAGCAGTTCTTC. Together with reference TRBV7-9 and TRBJ2-1, the CDR3 gives the full variable domain: DTGVSQNPRHKITKRGQNVTFRCDPISEHNRLYWYRQTLGQGPEFLTYFQNEAQLEKSRLLSDRFSAERPKGSFSTLEIQRTEQGDSAMYLCASSLGRDRYNEQFFGPGTRLTVL.

This clone was counted once. The V and J genes are TRBV6-5 and TRBJ2-1, with TRBD2 as a possible D gene (6 bases). The CDR3 has 15 amino acids. V lost 6 bases to trimming and J lost 6 bases, with 18 bases between them. The germline V gene encodes CDR1 MNHEY and CDR2 SVGAGI. The CDR3 sequence: CASRFTAGLANEQFF. The CDR3 DNA reads TGTGCCAGCAGGTTTACGGCGGGGCTGGCCAATGAGCAGTTCTTC.

V usage is TRBV7-2 and J usage is TRBJ1-3; tentative D call: TRBD1 (5 bases). CDR3 length: 16 residues. V dropped 2 bases and J dropped 0 bases, with 11 bases sitting between them. Per the germline V gene, CDR1 is SGHTA and CDR2 is FQGNSA. CDR3 region: CASSLMDTRSGNTIYF. The CDR3 region has the DNA TGTGCCAGCAGCTTAATGGACACGCGCTCTGGAAACACCATATATTTT.

V and J are TRBV10-1 and TRBJ2-2; 10 positions agree with TRBD2. Germline CDR1 and CDR2: WNHNN and SYGVQD (reference sequence). V dropped 8 bases and J dropped 4; count of bases not matched to a gene: 7. The length of the CDR3 is 15 residues. The CDR3 DNA reads as TGCGCCAGCGGTAGCAGCGGGGGGGGCACCGGGGAGCTGTTTTTT. Translation: CASGSSGGGTGELFF.